This T cell receptor (beta chain) was recovered during a study of beta chain features in type 1 diabetes. Study summary: Examined across all samples were almost 110 million sorted cells.

Study-level results: HLA effects on TCRB rearrangement stayed unresolved here. Equally in patients and controls, shorter templates might have been favored by PCR. The naive, central memory and Treg TCRB repertoires showed an apparent similarity that was greater among patients than among healthy donors.

Every isolated RNA sample was fully reverse transcribed, so sequencing captured expressed TCRB transcripts. The assay was immunoSEQ multiplex PCR, and TCRdb's table has in-frame clones only and misses some. Of approximately 250,000 clones listed, about 9.3% are singletons. In this sample, this clone turned up a few times. Its antigen is currently unknown. Trimming pared 0 bases from V and 8 bases from J, leaving 9 bases between. The length of the CDR3 is 13 residues. CDR1 is SGHRS, CDR2 YFSETQ, per germline. The chain employs TRBV5-1 and TRBJ1-5; D is undetermined. The receptor was isolated from a woman aged 18-29 years in good health. Sequencing was done on a sample of naive CD4+ T cells from blood. The CDR3 loop reads CASSLAGKEPQHF. CDR3 in DNA: TGCGCCAGCAGCTTGGCCGGGAAAGAGCCCCAGCATTTT.